One and the same sample provided the 32 T cell receptor beta chains below, sequenced in a study of blood T cell repertoires in COVID-19. The protocol was immunoSEQ multiplex PCR, while the TCRdb copy is restricted to in-frame clones and leaves out a portion. The sample contains about 300,000 clones, around 84% of which appear only once. The specimen sequenced was PBMCs or T cells enriched from blood (not recorded which). These receptors all come from a woman aged 45-65 years who had recovered from COVID-19.

J is TRBJ2-7 and V is TRBV10-3; D is possibly TRBD2 (7 bases). Trimming stripped 4 bases from V and 6 bases from J, with 10 bases between. This CDR3 is 12 amino acids long. Germline V gives CDR1 ENHRY, CDR2 SYGVKD. The CDR3 is CAISVGGVEQYF. The CDR3 nucleotides are TGTGCCATCAGTGTAGGGGGGGTCGAGCAGTACTTC.

V and J are TRBV29-1 and TRBJ2-1, with D possibly matching TRBD1 (6 bases). The germline gives CDR1 SQVTM, CDR2 ANQGSEA. Trimming took 0 bases from V and 0 from J, leaving 12 bases between them. This CDR3 is built from 16 residues. CDR3 amino acids: CSVEDRQAVSYNEQFF. The CDR3 nucleotides read TGCAGCGTTGAAGACCGACAGGCAGTCTCCTACAATGAGCAGTTCTTC.

The CDR3 coding sequence is TGTGCCAGCAGCCCACAAGACAGGAGAAACACCATATATTTT. It codes for CASSPQDRRNTIYF. This chain joins TRBV5-6 and TRBJ1-3, with D perhaps TRBD1 (6 bases). This CDR3 has 14 amino acids. Germline CDR1 reads SGHDT; CDR2 reads YYEEEE. With 4 bases removed from V and 5 bases from J, the gap between germline ends came to 13 bases.

The chain has TRBV9 and TRBJ2-5; 8 nucleotides match TRBD2. The CDR3 has 14 residues. Unmatched junction bases numbered 8, after V lost 3 bases and J lost 7 bases. CDR1 SGDLS and CDR2 YYNGEE come from the germline V gene. CDR3 sequence reads: CASSASLSGGTQYF. Written as DNA, the CDR3 is TGTGCCAGCAGCGCCTCCCTGAGCGGGGGGACCCAGTACTTC.

The rearrangement links TRBV27 to TRBJ2-7; 8 bases are shared with TRBD2. CDR1 is MNHEY and CDR2 is SMNVEV in the germline V gene (reference sequence). The length of the CDR3 is 13 residues. V lost 4 bases and J lost 5; bases outside the gene matches: 4. CDR3 residues: CASSYLGGDEQYF. The CDR3 nucleotides are TGTGCCAGCAGTTACCTCGGGGGGGACGAGCAGTACTTC.

The J gene is TRBJ2-7, the V gene TRBV5-5, with 9 bases aligning to TRBD1. V dropped 4 bases and J dropped 5; count of bases not matched to a gene: 13. Germline CDR1 and CDR2: SGHKS and YYEKEE (reference sequence). The CDR3 covers 16 residues. Here the CDR3 DNA reads TGTGCCAGCAGCACCCGTCAACAGGGGGCCGGGGACGAGCAGTACTTC. It encodes CASSTRQQGAGDEQYF.

The rearrangement joins TRBV19 to TRBJ2-2, with TRBD2 matching over 12 bases. From germline, CDR1 is LNHDA and CDR2 SQIVND (reference sequence). This CDR3 contains 16 residues. The J segment lost 3 bases and the V segment lost 4 bases, leaving 3 bases of the junction unmatched. The CDR3 DNA reads TGTGCCAGTAGTACTAGCGGGGGGGTGTACACCGGGGAGCTGTTTTTT. Translated: CASSTSGGVYTGELFF.

The V and J genes are TRBV7-8 and TRBJ2-7; tentatively, D is TRBD2 (7 bases). V shed 5 bases and J shed 1 base, with 15 bases lying between them. The germline V gene has CDR1 SGHVS and CDR2 FQNEAQ. The CDR3 has 15 residues. In DNA, the CDR3 is TGTGCCAGCAGCGTTAGAGGGGGGGGATCCTACGAGCAGTACTTC. Translated: CASSVRGGGSYEQYF.

V and J are TRBV6-5 and TRBJ1-5; 8 bases line up with TRBD1. Germline trimming cut 5 bases from V and 3 bases from J; bases unmatched to any gene: 6. The germline V gene has CDR1 MNHEY and CDR2 SVGAGI. The CDR3 extends over 15 amino acids. The CDR3 DNA is TGTGCCAGCAGTCGGCCGGACAGGGACAATCAGCCCCAGCATTTT. The encoded protein is CASSRPDRDNQPQHF.

V and J are TRBV4-3 and TRBJ1-5; possible D gene TRBD1, 5 bases. The CDR3 length is 17 residues. V was cut by 0 bases and J by 2 bases, with 14 bases left in between. Germline V lookup: CDR1 LGHNA, CDR2 YSLEER. CDR3 sequence (DNA): TGCGCCAGCAGCCAAGATCTCCGGGGGGAGGGCAATCAGCCCCAGCATTTT. Translated: CASSQDLRGEGNQPQHF.

CDR3 protein: CASIIRDRVFGELFF. DNA for the CDR3: TGTGCCAGCATCATCCGGGACAGGGTTTTCGGGGAGCTGTTTTTT. The chain is built from TRBV27 and TRBJ2-2; the match to TRBD1 covers 9 bases. CDR1 and CDR2 from the germline V gene are MNHEY and SMNVEV (reference sequence). This CDR3 contains 15 residues. J gave up 7 bases and V 7 bases, and 10 bases lay outside the gene matches.

The chain links TRBV21-1 to TRBJ2-7; TRBD2, the table's D call, lacks a check against the DNA. TRBV21-1 is an annotated pseudogene. The CDR3 contains 15 residues. The CDR3 sequence: CASSPRDSRVDEQYF. The DNA for the CDR3 is TGTGCCAGCAGCCCTCGGGACTCCCGGGTCGACGAGCAGTACTTC.

The rearrangement links TRBV27 to TRBJ2-7, with D tentatively TRBD1 (6 bases). V was trimmed by 2 bases and J by 3 bases, leaving 8 bases between them. CDR1 MNHEY and CDR2 SMNVEV come from the germline V gene (reference sequence). The CDR3 consists of 13 residues. The CDR3 region has the DNA TGTGCCAGCAGTTTAGGGACAAGCTACGAGCAGTACTTC. This sequence encodes CASSLGTSYEQYF.

The V gene is TRBV19, the J gene TRBJ1-5; perhaps TRBD1 as D (5 bases). CDR1 LNHDA and CDR2 SQIVND come from the germline V gene (reference sequence). The CDR3 consists of 16 residues. V lost 8 bases, J lost 1 base, and 18 bases lay in between. CDR3 residues: CASLGGGPLSNQPQHF. CDR3 nucleotides: TGTGCCAGTCTCGGGGGGGGACCCTTAAGCAATCAGCCCCAGCATTTT.

The chain is built from TRBV6-6 and TRBJ1-2, with D possibly TRBD1 on 6 matching bases. CDR3 length equals 14 residues. With 9 bases removed from V and 4 bases from J, the gap between germline ends came to 18 bases. In germline, CDR1 is MNHNY, CDR2 SVGAGI (reference sequence). The CDR3 loop reads CASSGQGKGYGYTF. In DNA form, the CDR3 reads TGTGCCAGTTCAGGTCAGGGGAAGGGCTATGGCTACACCTTC.

This clone has a handful of counts. The chain recombines TRBV30 with TRBJ1-2; tentatively, D is TRBD1 (5 bases). This CDR3 has 14 residues. Trimming took 1 base from V and 7 from J, leaving 16 bases between them. The germline V gene has CDR1 GTSNPN and CDR2 SVGIG (reference sequence). CDR3 in DNA: TGTGCCTGGAGTGAGCTGCGGGGGATAGGTGGCTACACCTTC. It specifies CAWSELRGIGGYTF.

V is TRBV12-3 or TRBV12-4 and J is TRBJ1-5; 7 positions match TRBD1. J was trimmed by 1 base and V by 9 bases; bases with no gene match: 3. The CDR3 extends over 13 amino acids. CDR3 DNA: TGTGCCAGTCGACAGGGAAGCAATCAGCCCCAGCATTTT. Its protein is CASRQGSNQPQHF.

The CDR3 bases are TGCGCCAGCACTACTGCAGGGACAGGGAGACATGGCTACACCTTC. Translated: CASTTAGTGRHGYTF. This chain connects TRBV10-2 to TRBJ1-2, with 9 nucleotides matching TRBD1. Germline assignment: CDR1 WSHSY and CDR2 SAAADI. This CDR3 comprises 15 residues. The V and J ends lost 7 bases and 6 bases, in that order; junction bases with no gene match: 12.

This clone was picked up one time. The genes are TRBV23-1 and TRBJ1-5; 7 nucleotides agree with TRBD1. TRBV23-1 qualifies as an ORF whose function is uncertain. The V segment lost 4 bases and the J segment 0 bases; nucleotides outside the gene matches: 12. This CDR3 contains 18 residues. The CDR3 sequence: CASSPRDRKNYSNQPQHF. CDR3 coding DNA: TGCGCCAGCAGTCCCCGGGACAGAAAAAACTATAGCAATCAGCCCCAGCATTTT.

The V and J genes are TRBV5-4 and TRBJ2-5, with 16 nucleotides matching TRBD2. The CDR3 loop spans 15 amino acids. V trimming: 7 bases; J trimming: 4 bases; junction bases outside the gene matches: 4. The germline V gene encodes CDR1 SGHNT and CDR2 YYREEE (reference sequence). CDR3 DNA: TGTGCCAGCGGGACTAGCGGGAGGGTCGGAGAGACCCAGTACTTC. Its protein product is CASGTSGRVGETQYF.

The chain employs TRBV3-1 (or the pseudogene TRBV3-2) and TRBJ2-7; D is undetermined. CDR3 length equals 15 residues. Germline assignment: CDR1 LGHDT and CDR2 YNNKEL (reference sequence). V lost 0 bases, J lost 3 bases, and 12 bases lay in between. CDR3 sequence reads: CASSQDHPGGYEQYF. DNA of the CDR3: TGTGCCAGCAGCCAAGATCACCCGGGTGGCTACGAGCAGTACTTC.

The rearrangement links TRBV28 to TRBJ2-3; D ambiguous. Germline V gives CDR1 MDHEN, CDR2 SYDVKM. The germline V and J ends were trimmed by 4 bases and 4 bases, with 6 bases remaining between them. This CDR3 is built from 12 residues. This CDR3 reads CASSSIADTQYF. CDR3 DNA sequence: TGTGCCAGCAGTTCTATCGCAGATACGCAGTATTTT.

The chain links TRBV20-1 to TRBJ1-5; the D gene is possibly TRBD1 (5 bases). From germline, CDR1 is DFQATT and CDR2 SNEGSKA (reference sequence). Trimming took 4 bases from V and 3 from J, leaving 10 bases between them. This CDR3 is 13 amino acids long. The CDR3 reads CSATDSHNQPQHF. The CDR3 nucleotides are TGCAGTGCTACTGACAGTCACAATCAGCCCCAGCATTTT.

This chain uses TRBV5-1 with TRBJ1-2; no firm D call. This CDR3 contains 15 residues. Per the germline V gene, CDR1 is SGHRS and CDR2 is YFSETQ. V was pared by 0 bases and J by 0 bases, with 9 bases between. CDR3 protein: CASSLDPQTNYGYTF. In DNA form, the CDR3 reads TGCGCCAGCAGCTTGGACCCACAGACTAACTATGGCTACACCTTC.

This clone was observed a single time. CDR3 region: CASSYGESGNTIYF. The DNA of the CDR3 is TGTGCCAGCAGTTACGGGGAGTCTGGAAACACCATATATTTT. The gene calls are TRBV6-6 and TRBJ1-3; the D is unclear. The CDR3 spans 14 residues. The germline V gene has CDR1 MNHNY and CDR2 SVGAGI (reference sequence). V dropped 2 bases and J dropped 1 base, with 6 bases sitting between them.

The V gene is TRBV5-1, the J gene TRBJ2-2, with 11 bases identical to TRBD1. V was clipped by 4 bases and J by 2 bases; unmatched bases: 1. There are 15 residues in the CDR3. The V gene's germline CDR1 is SGHRS and CDR2 YFSETQ. The CDR3 DNA reads TGCGCCAGCAGCCGGACAGGGGGCAACACCGGGGAGCTGTTTTTT. This codes for CASSRTGGNTGELFF.

The rearrangement uses TRBV4-1 and TRBJ1-1; D is unresolved. This CDR3 is built from 14 residues. The ends were cut back, 1 base at V and 3 bases at J, with 9 bases in the middle. The germline V gene has CDR1 MGHRA and CDR2 YSYEKL. The CDR3 loop reads CASSQGASHTEAFF. The CDR3 nucleotides read TGCGCCAGCAGCCAAGGGGCCTCCCACACTGAAGCTTTCTTT.

The CDR3 nucleotides are TGTGCCTGGACCGACCCCCGGGACAGGGGGCGAAATCAGCCCCAGCATTTT. This codes for CAWTDPRDRGRNQPQHF. V is TRBV30 and J is TRBJ1-5, with 12 bases fitting TRBD1. The CDR3 is made up of 17 amino acids. V lost 4 bases and J lost 4; bases outside the gene matches: 11. Germline assignment: CDR1 GTSNPN and CDR2 SVGIG (reference sequence).

The CDR3 loop reads CASSFGGDTQYF. CDR3 nucleotides: TGTGCCAGCAGTTTTGGGGGGGATACGCAGTATTTT. The gene calls are TRBV12-3 or TRBV12-4 and TRBJ2-3, with D possibly TRBD2 on 6 matching bases. V dropped 3 bases and J dropped 6 bases, with 7 bases sitting between them. The CDR3 consists of 12 residues.

The chain recombines TRBV30 with TRBJ1-1; D ambiguous. This CDR3 has 13 amino acids. The germline gives CDR1 GTSNPN, CDR2 SVGIG (reference sequence). Between the trimmed V and J ends, which lost 0 bases and 3 bases, there was a span of 8 bases. CDR3 protein: CAWSVGRHTEAFF. The CDR3 nucleotides read TGTGCCTGGAGTGTGGGCAGGCACACTGAAGCTTTCTTT.

The genes are TRBV30 and TRBJ2-7; TRBD2 matches 11 bases. J was trimmed by 7 bases and V by 1 base; bases with no gene match: 12. The CDR3 loop spans 16 amino acids. Germline-derived CDR1 and CDR2 are GTSNPN and SVGIG (reference sequence). CDR3 nucleotide sequence: TGTGCCTGGAGTGAGGACGGGGGACTAGCGGCCGGGGAGCAGTACTTC. This encodes CAWSEDGGLAAGEQYF.

This chain connects TRBV5-1 to TRBJ1-2, with TRBD1 matching over 7 bases. Germline V gene lookup returns CDR1 SGHRS and CDR2 YFSETQ. The CDR3 has 15 residues. J lost 0 bases, V lost 0 bases, and 2 bases had no gene match. Here the CDR3 DNA reads TGCGCCAGCAGCTTGGATGGACAGGCTAACTATGGCTACACCTTC. This codes for CASSLDGQANYGYTF.